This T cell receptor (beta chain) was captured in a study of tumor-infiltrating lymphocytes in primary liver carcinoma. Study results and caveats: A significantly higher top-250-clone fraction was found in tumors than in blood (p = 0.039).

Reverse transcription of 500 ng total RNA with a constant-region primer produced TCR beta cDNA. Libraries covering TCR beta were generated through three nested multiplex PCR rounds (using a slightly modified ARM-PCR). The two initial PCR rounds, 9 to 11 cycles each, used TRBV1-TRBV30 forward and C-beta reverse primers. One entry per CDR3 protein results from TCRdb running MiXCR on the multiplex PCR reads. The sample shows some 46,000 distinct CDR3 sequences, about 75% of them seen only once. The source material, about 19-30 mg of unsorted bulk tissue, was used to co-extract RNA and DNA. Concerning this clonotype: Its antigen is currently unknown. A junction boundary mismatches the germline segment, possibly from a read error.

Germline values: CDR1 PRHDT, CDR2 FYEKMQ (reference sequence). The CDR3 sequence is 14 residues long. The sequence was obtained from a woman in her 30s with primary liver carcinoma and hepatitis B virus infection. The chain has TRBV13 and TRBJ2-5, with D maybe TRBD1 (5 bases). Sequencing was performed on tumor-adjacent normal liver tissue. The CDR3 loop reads CAGSRRQGKETQYF. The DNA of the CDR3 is TGTGCCGGCAGCCGACGCCAGGGTAAAGAGACCCAATACTTC.